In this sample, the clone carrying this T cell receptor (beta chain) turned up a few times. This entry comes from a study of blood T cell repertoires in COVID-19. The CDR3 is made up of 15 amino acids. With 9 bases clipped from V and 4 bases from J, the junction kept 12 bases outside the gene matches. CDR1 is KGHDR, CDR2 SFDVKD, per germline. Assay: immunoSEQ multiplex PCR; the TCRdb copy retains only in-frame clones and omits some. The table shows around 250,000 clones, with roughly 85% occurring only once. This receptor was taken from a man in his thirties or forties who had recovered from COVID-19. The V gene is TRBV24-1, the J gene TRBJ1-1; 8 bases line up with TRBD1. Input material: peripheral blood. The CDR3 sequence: CATSGTGSGSTEAFF. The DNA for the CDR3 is TGTGCCACCTCCGGGACAGGCTCGGGGAGCACTGAAGCTTTCTTT.